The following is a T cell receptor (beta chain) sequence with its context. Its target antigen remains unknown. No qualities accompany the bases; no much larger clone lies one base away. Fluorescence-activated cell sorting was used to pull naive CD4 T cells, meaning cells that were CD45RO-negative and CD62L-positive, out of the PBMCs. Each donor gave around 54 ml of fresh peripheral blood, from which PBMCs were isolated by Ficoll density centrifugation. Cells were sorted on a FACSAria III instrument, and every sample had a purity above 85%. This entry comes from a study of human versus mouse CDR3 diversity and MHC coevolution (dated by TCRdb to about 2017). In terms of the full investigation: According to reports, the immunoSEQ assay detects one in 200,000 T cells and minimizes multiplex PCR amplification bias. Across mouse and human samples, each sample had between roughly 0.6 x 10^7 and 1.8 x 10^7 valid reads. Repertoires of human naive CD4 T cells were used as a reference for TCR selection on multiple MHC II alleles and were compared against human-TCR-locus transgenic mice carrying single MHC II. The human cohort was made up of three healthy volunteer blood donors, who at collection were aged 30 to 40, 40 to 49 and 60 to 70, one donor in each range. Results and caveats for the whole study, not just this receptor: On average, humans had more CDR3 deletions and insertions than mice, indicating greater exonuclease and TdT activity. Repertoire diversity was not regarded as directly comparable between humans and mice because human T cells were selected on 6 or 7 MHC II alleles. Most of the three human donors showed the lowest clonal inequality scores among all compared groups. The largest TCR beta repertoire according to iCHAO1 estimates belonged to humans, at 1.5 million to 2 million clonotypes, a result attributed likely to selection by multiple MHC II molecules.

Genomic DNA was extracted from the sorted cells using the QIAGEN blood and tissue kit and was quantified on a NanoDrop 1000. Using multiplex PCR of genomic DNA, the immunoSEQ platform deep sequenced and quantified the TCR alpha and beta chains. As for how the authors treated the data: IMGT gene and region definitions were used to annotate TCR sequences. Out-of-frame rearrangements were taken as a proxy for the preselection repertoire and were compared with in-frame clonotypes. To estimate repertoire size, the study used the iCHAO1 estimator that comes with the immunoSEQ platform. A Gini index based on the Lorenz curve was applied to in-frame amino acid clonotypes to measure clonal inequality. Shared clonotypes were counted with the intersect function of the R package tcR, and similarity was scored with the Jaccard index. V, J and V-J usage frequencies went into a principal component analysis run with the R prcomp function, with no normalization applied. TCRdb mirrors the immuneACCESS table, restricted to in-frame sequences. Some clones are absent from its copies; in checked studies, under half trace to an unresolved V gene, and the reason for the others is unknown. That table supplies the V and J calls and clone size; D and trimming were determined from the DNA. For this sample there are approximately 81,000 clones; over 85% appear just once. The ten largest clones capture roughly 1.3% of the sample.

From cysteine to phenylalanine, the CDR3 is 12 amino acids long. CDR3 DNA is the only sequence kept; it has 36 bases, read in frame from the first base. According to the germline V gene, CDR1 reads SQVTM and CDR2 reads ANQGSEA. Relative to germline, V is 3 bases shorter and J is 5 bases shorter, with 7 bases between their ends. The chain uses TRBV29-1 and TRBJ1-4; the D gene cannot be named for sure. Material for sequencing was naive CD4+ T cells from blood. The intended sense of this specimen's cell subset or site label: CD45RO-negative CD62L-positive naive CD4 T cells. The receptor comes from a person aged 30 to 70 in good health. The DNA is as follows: TGCAGCGTTGATCTACGGAATGAAAAACTGTTTTTT. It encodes CSVDLRNEKLFF.